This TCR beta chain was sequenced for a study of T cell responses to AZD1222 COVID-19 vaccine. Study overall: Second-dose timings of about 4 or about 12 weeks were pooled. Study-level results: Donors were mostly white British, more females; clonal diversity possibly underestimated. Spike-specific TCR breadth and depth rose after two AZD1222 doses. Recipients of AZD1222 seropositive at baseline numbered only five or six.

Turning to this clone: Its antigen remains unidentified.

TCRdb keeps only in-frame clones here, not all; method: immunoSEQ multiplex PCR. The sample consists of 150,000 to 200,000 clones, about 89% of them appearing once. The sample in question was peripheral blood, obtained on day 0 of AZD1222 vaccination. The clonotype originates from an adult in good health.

Here the CDR3 DNA reads TGTGCCAGCAGCCAGGGGGCCGGAACTGAAGCTTTCTTT. It codes for CASSQGAGTEAFF. The V and J genes are TRBV11-3 and TRBJ1-1, with 8 bases identical to TRBD1. This CDR3 is built from 13 residues. Germline loops: CDR1 SGHNT, CDR2 YENEEA. The trim removed 5 bases at V and 5 bases at J, leaving 4 bases unmatched.